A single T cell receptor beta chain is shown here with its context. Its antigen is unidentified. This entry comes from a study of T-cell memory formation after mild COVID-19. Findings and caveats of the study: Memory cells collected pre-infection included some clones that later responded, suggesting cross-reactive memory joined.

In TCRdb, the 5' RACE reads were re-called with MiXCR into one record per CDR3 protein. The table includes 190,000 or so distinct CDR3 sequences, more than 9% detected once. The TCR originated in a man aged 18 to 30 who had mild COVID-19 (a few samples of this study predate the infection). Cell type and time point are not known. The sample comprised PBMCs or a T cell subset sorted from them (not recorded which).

CDR3 residues: CASSLSQGFVGELFF. As DNA, the CDR3 is TGTGCCAGCAGTTTATCCCAGGGATTCGTCGGGGAGCTGTTTTTT. V is TRBV28 and J is TRBJ2-2; D perhaps matches TRBD1 (5 bases). Germline V gene lookup returns CDR1 MDHEN and CDR2 SYDVKM. The CDR3 contains 15 residues. V was clipped by 1 base and J by 7 bases, with 13 bases between them.